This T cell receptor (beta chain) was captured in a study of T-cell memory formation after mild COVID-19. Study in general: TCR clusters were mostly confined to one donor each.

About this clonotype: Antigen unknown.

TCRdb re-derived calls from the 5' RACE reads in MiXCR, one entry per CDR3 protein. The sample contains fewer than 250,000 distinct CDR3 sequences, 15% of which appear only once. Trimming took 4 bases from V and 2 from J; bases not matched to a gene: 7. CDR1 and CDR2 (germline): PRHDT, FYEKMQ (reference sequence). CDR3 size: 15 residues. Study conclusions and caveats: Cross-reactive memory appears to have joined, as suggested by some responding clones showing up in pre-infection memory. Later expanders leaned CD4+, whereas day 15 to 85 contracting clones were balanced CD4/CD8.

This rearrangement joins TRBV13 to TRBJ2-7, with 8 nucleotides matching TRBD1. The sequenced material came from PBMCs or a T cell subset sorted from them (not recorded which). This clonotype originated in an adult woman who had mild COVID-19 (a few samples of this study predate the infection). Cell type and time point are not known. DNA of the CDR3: TGTGCCAGCAGCTCCGGGACAGGAAACACCTACGAGCAGTACTTC. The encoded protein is CASSSGTGNTYEQYF.